This T cell receptor beta chain emerged from a study of identical twins. Study-wide results and caveats: Invariant populations such as MAIT and iNKT cells could partly muddle zero-insertion analyses.

A note on this clonotype: The target antigen is unknown.

The CDR3 extends over 14 amino acids. The V gene end was trimmed by 5 bases and the J gene end by 3 bases; junction bases not matched to a gene: 7. The germline gives CDR1 SEHNR, CDR2 FQNEAQ (reference sequence). TCRdb processed the 5' RACE reads anew with MiXCR; each CDR3 protein has one entry. The sample has about 570,000 distinct CDR3 sequences; more than 9% are singletons. This sample was shared with a second study, whose subject was yellow fever vaccine responses in identical twins.

The TCR comes from a woman aged 18-35 years in good health. The sample taken for sequencing was PBMCs. The rearrangement links TRBV7-9 to TRBJ2-7; 7 nucleotides align to TRBD1. CDR3 sequence reads: CASSRGQIRYEQYF. In nucleotides, the CDR3 is TGTGCCAGCAGCCGGGGACAGATACGCTACGAGCAGTACTTC.